This section outlines one T cell receptor beta chain sequence together with its context. The CDR3 sequence is 14 residues long. V trimming: 3 bases; J trimming: 8 bases; junction bases outside the gene matches: 5. In germline, CDR1 is MNHEY, CDR2 SVGAGI. Original handling: Researchers report that nucleated cell counts were estimated from reference gene primer amplification. The method was immunoSEQ multiplex PCR; TCRdb's version includes in-frame clones alone and lacks a portion of them. V and J calls and clone size follow that table, whereas D and trimming were derived from the DNA. This table has roughly 140,000 clones, about nine tenths appearing once. The sample originates from a study of blood T cell repertoires in COVID-19. Looking at the study overall: T cells, B-cell-depleted T cells, or PBMCs supplied cDNA or gDNA.

The source material was peripheral blood. This sequence originates from a human donor in a cohort sampled during active COVID-19. This chain uses TRBV6-5 with TRBJ2-4, with 9 positions matching TRBD1. The CDR3 nucleotides read TGTGCCAGCAGTTATAAGGGACAGGGACACATTCAGTACTTC. Protein product: CASSYKGQGHIQYF.